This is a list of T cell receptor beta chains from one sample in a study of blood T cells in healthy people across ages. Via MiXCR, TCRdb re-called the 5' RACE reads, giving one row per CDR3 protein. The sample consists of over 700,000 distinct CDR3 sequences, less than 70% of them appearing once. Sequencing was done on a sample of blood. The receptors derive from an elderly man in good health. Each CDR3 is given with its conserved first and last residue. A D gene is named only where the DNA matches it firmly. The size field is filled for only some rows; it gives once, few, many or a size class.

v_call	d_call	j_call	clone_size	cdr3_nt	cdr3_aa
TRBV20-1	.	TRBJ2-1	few	TGCAGTGCTAGAGGGCTAGAAGGCAATGAGCAGTTCTTC	CSARGLEGNEQFF
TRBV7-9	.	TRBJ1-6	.	TGTGCCAGCAGCTACGGGGGACAAGGGGAACTTAATTCACCCCTCCACTTT	CASSYGGQGELNSPLHF
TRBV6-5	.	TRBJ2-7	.	TGTGCCAGCAGTTACTCGGGGGTACAATCCGAGCAGTACTTC	CASSYSGVQSEQYF
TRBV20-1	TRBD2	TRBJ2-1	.	TGCAGTGCTAGAGGGCTAGCGGGAGGGTGGAGTGAGCAGTTCTTC	CSARGLAGGWSEQFF
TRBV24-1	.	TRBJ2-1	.	TGTGCCACCAGTGAGTCTGTCAAGGGGGGTGAGCAGTTCTTC	CATSESVKGGEQFF
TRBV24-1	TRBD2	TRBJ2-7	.	TGTGCCACCAGAAGGACTAGCGAAGACGAGCAGTACTTC	CATRRTSEDEQYF
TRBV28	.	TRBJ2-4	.	TGTGCCAGCAGTCCCCCAATTTGGGAGCAGTACTTC	CASSPPIWEQYF
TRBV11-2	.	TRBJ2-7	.	TGTGCCAGCAGCTTATGGACTCCCAGGGACCAGTACTTC	CASSLWTPRDQYF
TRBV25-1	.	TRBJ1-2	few	TGTGCCAGCAGTAATCCGTACATCCATGGCTACACCTTC	CASSNPYIHGYTF
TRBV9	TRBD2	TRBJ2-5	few	TGTGCCAGCAGCGTAGACACTAGCGTGGAGACCCAGTACTTC	CASSVDTSVETQYF
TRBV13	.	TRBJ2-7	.	TGTGCCAGCAGCCGGCGCGGCTTGGGCTACGAGCAGTACTTC	CASSRRGLGYEQYF
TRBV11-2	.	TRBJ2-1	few	TGTGCCAGCAGCCCAATGTTTGGGGACAGAGGAAGCGGGAGCTCCCCTACTGAGCAGTTCTTC	CASSPMFGDRGSGSSPTEQFF
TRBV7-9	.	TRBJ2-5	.	TGTGCCAGCAGCTTACAGGAGGAACGTGGGCAGTACTTC	CASSLQEERGQYF